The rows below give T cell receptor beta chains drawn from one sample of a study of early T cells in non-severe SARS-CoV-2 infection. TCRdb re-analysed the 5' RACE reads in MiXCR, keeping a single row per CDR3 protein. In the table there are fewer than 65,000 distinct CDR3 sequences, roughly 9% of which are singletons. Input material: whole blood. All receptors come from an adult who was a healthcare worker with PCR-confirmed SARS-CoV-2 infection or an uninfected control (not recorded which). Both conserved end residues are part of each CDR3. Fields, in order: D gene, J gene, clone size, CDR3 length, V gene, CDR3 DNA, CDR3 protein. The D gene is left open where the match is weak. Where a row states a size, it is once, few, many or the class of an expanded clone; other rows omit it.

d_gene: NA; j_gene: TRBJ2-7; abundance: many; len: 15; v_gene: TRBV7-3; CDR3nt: TGTGCCAGCAGCATCGACGGGGCAGCTACGAGGGAGCAGTACTTC; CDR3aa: CASSIDGAATREQYF
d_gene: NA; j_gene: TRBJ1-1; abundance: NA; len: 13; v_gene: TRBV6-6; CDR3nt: TGTGCCAGCAGTTCTGATTCGAACACTGAAGCTTTCTTT; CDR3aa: CASSSDSNTEAFF
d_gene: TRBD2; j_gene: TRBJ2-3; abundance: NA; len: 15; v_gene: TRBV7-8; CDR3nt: TGTGCCAGCAGCTTACCTAGCGGGGCCGTGGATACGCAGTATTTT; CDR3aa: CASSLPSGAVDTQYF
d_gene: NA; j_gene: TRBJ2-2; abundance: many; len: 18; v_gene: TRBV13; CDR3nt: TGTGCCAGCAGCTTACCGGTCAGGTGGGGCCGTGCCACCGGGGAGCTGTTTTTT; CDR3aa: CASSLPVRWGRATGELFF
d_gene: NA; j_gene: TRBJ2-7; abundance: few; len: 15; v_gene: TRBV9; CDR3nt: TGTGCCAGCAGCGTATCTGCAAACAGGGCCTACGAGCAGTACTTC; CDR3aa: CASSVSANRAYEQYF
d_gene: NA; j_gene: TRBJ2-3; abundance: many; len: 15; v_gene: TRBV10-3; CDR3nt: TGTGCCATCAGTGAGTCTGGAACGGACACAGATACGCAGTATTTT; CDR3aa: CAISESGTDTDTQYF
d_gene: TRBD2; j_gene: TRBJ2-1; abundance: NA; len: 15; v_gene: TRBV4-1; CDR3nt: TGCGCCAGCAGCCCTCAACCCCCAACTAGCGGGGTCCAGTTCTTC; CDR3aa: CASSPQPPTSGVQFF
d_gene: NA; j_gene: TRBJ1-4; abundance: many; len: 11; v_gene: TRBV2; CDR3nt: TGTGCCAGCAGCCTGAGGGAAAAACTGTTTTTT; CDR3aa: CASSLREKLFF
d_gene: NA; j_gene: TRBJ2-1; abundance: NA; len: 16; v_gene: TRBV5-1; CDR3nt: TGCGCCAGCAGCTTGGCTCCCGTAAAATCCTACAATGAGCAGTTCTTC; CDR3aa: CASSLAPVKSYNEQFF
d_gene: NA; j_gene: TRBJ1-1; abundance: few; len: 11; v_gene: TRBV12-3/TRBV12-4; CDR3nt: TGTGCCAGCAGTTTGTTACGGTCAGCTTTCTTT; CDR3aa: CASSLLRSAFF
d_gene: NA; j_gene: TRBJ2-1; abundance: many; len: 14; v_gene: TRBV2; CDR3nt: TGTGCCAGCAGACTAGGACAACCCCAATTGGAGCAGTTCTTC; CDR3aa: CASRLGQPQLEQFF
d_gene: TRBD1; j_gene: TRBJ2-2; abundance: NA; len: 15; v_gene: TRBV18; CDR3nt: TGTGCCAGCTCACCGGAAGGGACAGCCACCGGGGAGCTGTTTTTT; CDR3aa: CASSPEGTATGELFF
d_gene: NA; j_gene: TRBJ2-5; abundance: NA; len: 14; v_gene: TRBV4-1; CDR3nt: TGCGCCAGCAGCCAAGCGTACAACAAGGAGACCCAGTACTTC; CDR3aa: CASSQAYNKETQYF
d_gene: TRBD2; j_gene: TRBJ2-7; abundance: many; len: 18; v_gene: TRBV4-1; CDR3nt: TGCGCCAGCAGCCAAGATCTTTTCGGACTAGCGGGGGGCTACGAGCAGTACTTC; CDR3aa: CASSQDLFGLAGGYEQYF
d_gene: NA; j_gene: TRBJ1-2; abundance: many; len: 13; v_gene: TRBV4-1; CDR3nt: TGCGCCAGCAGCCAAGAAGGGAACTATGGCTACACCTTC; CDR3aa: CASSQEGNYGYTF
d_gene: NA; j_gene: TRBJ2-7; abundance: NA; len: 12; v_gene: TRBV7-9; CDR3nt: TGTGCCAGCAGCGGGGCTACCTACGAGCAGTACTTC; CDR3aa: CASSGATYEQYF
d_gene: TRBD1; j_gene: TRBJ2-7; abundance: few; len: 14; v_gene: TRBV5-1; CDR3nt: TGCGCCAGCAGCGGAGGACAGGGGGCCTACGAGCAGTACTTC; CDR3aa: CASSGGQGAYEQYF
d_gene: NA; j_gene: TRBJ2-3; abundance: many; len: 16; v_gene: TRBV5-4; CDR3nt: TGTGCCAGCAGCTTCTCCGGCGGGGCGAGCACAGATACGCAGTATTTT; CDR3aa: CASSFSGGASTDTQYF
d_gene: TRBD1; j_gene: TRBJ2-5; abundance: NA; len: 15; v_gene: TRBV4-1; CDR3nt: TGCGCCAGCAGCCAGGCCGGGACAGGGTGGGAGACCCAGTACTTC; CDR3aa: CASSQAGTGWETQYF
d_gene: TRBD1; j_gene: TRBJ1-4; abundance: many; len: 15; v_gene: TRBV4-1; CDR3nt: TGCGCCAGCAGCCTCGGACAGGGGAGAGACGAAAAACTGTTTTTT; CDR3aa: CASSLGQGRDEKLFF
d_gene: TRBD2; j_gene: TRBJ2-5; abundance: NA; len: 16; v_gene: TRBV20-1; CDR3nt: TGCAGTGCTAGACACTCAGCGGGGGGATTTGCAGAGACCCAGTACTTC; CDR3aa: CSARHSAGGFAETQYF
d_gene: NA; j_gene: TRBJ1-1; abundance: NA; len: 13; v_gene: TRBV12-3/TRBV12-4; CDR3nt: TGTGCCAGCGGGCCTTTCGGGAACACTGAAGCTTTCTTT; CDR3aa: CASGPFGNTEAFF